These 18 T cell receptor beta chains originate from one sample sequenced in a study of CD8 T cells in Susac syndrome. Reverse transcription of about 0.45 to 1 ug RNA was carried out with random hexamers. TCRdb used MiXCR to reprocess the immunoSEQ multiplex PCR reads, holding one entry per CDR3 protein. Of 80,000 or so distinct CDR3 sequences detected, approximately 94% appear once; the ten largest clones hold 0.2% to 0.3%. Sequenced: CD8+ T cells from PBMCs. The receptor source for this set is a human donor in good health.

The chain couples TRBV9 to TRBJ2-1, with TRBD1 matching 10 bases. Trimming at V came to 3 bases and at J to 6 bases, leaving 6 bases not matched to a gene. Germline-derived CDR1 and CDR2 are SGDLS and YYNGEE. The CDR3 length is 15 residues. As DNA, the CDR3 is TGTGCCAGCAGCGCAGGACAGGGGGATTTCAATGAGCAGTTCTTC. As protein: CASSAGQGDFNEQFF.

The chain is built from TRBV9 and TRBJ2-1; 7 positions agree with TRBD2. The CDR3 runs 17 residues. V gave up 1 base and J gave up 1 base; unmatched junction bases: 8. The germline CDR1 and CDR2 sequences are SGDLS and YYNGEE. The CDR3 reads CASSVSLWEGSYNEQFF. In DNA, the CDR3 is TGTGCCAGCAGCGTAAGTCTTTGGGAGGGGTCCTACAATGAGCAGTTCTTC.

DNA of the CDR3: TGTGCCAGCAGCTTAAGGGCGAGACAGGGTCGGGTAAACTATGGCTACACCTTC. Protein sequence: CASSLRARQGRVNYGYTF. The gene calls are TRBV7-6 and TRBJ1-2, with 7 bases fitting TRBD1. CDR3 length: 18 amino acids. Germline V CDR1 and CDR2: SGHVS, FNYEAQ. With V trimmed by 2 bases and J by 2 bases, 14 bases remained unmatched.

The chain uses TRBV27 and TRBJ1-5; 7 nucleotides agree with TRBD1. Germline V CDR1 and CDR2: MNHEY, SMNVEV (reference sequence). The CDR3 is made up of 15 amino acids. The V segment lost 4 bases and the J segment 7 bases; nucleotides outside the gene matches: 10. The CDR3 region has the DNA TGTGCCAGCAGTTCTGTGACAGGGTTGAGGCAGCCCCAGCATTTT. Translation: CASSSVTGLRQPQHF.

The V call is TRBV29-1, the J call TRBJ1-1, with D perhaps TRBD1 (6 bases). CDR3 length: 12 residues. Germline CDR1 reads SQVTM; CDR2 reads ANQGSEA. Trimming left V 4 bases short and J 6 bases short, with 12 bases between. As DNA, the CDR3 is TGCAGCGTTGTAGGGGGGTATTCTGAAGCTTTCTTT. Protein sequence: CSVVGGYSEAFF.

The CDR3 here is CASSHPDNEQFF. The DNA of the CDR3 is TGCGCCAGCAGCCATCCTGACAATGAGCAGTTCTTC. The chain carries TRBV4-1 and TRBJ2-1; D not certain. Trimming pared 3 bases from V and 5 bases from J, leaving 5 bases between. Per germline, CDR1 MGHRA and CDR2 YSYEKL. The CDR3 runs 12 residues.

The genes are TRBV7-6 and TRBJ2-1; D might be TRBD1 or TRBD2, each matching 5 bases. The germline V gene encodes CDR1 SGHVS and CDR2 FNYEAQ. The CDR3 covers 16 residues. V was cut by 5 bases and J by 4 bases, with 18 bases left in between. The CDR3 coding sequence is TGTGCCAGCAGCGAAACTCCGGGACGCGGATACAATGAGCAGTTCTTC. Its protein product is CASSETPGRGYNEQFF. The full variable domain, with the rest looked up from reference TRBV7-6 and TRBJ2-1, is GAGVSQSPRYKVTKRGQDVALRCDPISGHVSLYWYRQALGQGPEFLTYFNYEAQQDKSGLPNDRFSAERPEGSISTLTIQRTEQRDSAMYRCASSETPGRGYNEQFFGPGTRLTVL.

CDR3 sequence reads: CASSPRTRRPDNEQFF. CDR3 bases: TGTGCCAGCAGCCCTCGGACTAGGCGACCCGACAATGAGCAGTTCTTC. The rearrangement joins TRBV11-2 to TRBJ2-1; 7 positions match TRBD2. Germline CDR1 SGHAT, CDR2 FQNNGV. CDR3 size: 16 residues. J lost 5 bases, V lost 5 bases, and 12 bases had no gene match.

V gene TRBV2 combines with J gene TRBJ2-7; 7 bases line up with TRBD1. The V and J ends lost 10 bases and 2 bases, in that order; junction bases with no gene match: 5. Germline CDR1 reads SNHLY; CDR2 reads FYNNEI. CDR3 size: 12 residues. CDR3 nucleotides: TGTGCCATTTCCGGGACAGCCTACGAGCAGTACTTC. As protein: CAISGTAYEQYF. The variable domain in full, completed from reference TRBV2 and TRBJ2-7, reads EPEVTQTPSHQVTQMGQEVILRCVPISNHLYFYWYRQILGQKVEFLVSFYNNEISEKSEIFDDQFSVERPDGSNFTLKIRSTKLEDSAMYFCAISGTAYEQYFGPGTRLTVT.

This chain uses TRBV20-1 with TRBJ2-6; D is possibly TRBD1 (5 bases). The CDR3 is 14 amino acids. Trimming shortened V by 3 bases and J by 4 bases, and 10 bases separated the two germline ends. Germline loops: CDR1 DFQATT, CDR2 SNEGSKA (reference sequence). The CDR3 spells CSASLRVGANVLTF. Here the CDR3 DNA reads TGCAGTGCTAGTCTCAGGGTCGGGGCCAACGTCCTGACTTTC.

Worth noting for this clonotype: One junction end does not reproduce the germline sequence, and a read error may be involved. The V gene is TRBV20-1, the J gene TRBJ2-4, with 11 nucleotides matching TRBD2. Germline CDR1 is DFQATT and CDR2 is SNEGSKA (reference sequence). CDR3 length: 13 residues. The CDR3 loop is CSARDLNSGGVHF. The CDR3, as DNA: TGCAGTGCTAGAGATTTGAATAGCGGGGGGGTGCACTTC.

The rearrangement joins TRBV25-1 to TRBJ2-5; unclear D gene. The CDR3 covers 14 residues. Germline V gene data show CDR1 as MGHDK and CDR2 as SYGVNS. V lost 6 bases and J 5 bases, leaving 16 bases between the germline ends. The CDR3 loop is CASSGLGTRETQYF. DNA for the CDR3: TGTGCCAGCAGCGGGCTGGGCACTCGGGAGACCCAGTACTTC.

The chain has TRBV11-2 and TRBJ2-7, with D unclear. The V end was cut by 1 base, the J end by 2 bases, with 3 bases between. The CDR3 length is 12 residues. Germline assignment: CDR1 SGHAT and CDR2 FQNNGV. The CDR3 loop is CASSLAPYEQYV. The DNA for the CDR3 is TGTGCCAGCAGCTTAGCCCCCTACGAGCAGTACGTC.

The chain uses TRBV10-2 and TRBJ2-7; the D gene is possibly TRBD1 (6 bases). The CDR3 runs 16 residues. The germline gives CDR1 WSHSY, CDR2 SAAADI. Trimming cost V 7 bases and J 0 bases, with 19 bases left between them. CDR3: CASTGSARDNSYEQYF. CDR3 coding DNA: TGCGCCAGCACTGGCTCGGCCCGGGACAACTCCTACGAGCAGTACTTC.

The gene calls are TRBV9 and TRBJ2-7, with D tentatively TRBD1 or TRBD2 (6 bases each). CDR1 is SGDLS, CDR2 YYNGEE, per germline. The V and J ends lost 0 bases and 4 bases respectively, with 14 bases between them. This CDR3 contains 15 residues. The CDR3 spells CASSVGMGGRYEQYF. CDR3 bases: TGTGCCAGCAGCGTAGGGATGGGGGGCAGATACGAGCAGTACTTC.

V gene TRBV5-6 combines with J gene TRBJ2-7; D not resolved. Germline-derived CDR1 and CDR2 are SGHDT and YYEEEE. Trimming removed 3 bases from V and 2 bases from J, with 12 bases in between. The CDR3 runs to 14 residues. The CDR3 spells CASSSVDATYEQYF. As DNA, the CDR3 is TGTGCCAGCAGCTCCGTAGACGCCACCTACGAGCAGTACTTC.

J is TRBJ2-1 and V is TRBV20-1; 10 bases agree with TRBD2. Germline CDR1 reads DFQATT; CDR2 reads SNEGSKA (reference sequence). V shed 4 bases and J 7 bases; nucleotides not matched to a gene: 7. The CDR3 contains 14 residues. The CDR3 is CSAILAGKGNEQFF. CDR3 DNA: TGCAGTGCTATACTAGCGGGGAAGGGGAATGAGCAGTTCTTC.

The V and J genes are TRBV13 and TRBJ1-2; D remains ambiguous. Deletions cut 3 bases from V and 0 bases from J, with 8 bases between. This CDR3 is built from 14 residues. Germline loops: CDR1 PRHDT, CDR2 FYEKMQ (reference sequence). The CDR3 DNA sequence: TGTGCCAGCAGCTTCGTCGCAGCTAACTATGGCTACACCTTC. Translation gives CASSFVAANYGYTF.